This record concerns one TCR beta chain sequence. Its antigen remains unknown. Germline trimming cut 2 bases from V and 3 bases from J; bases unmatched to any gene: 5. Germline CDR1 is SGHRS and CDR2 is YFSETQ. The CDR3 extends over 14 amino acids. The source of the sample is a study of shared clonotypes between healthy human individuals. Study-wide background: Three men and a couple of women, aged 18 to 49, were donors. General study results and limits: Relative to their counterparts shared across all four donors, non-shared clonotypes exhibited diminished generation probabilities. Some naive CD4 clonotypes, around 4.7%, turned up in common across several donors. What rarefaction showed was incomplete sorted-subset sequencing despite large depth.

Data came from immunoSEQ multiplex PCR; TCRdb stores just in-frame clones and leaves some out. The sample has about 2.3 million clones, 80% to 95% seen once. The receptor comes from a man aged 18-30 years in good health. Some clones in this sample may be carry-over from other donors' samples. V is TRBV5-1 and J is TRBJ2-7; 7 bases match TRBD1. What was sequenced was naive CD4+ T cells from PBMCs. Subset reported: CD45RA+ positively selected. The CDR3 sequence: CASSFLRGNYEQYF. The CDR3 DNA follows: TGCGCCAGCAGCTTTCTCAGGGGGAACTACGAGCAGTACTTC.